This T cell receptor (beta chain) was obtained from a study of shared clonotypes between healthy human individuals. This was a deep-level run. The data were produced by immunoSEQ multiplex PCR, yet TCRdb's version contains in-frame clones alone and is incomplete. Of 2 million to 2.5 million clones listed, nearly 97% are singletons. This clone is a singleton in its sample. Its antigen is as yet unknown. Regarding the study as a whole: Non-shared clonotypes showed lower generation probabilities than clonotypes common to all four donors.

The CDR3 has 14 residues. The junction had 5 bases not matched to a gene; V was cut back by 5 bases and J by 3 bases. Germline CDR1 SGHTA, CDR2 FQGNSA. The sequence came from a man younger than 35 in good health. Source material: naive CD4+ T cells sorted from blood. The sample's subset: CD45RA+ positively selected. The chain carries TRBV7-2 and TRBJ2-5; 8 nucleotides agree with TRBD2. The CDR3 protein is CASSILADKETQYF. CDR3 bases: TGTGCCAGCAGCATACTAGCGGATAAAGAGACCCAGTACTTC.